This T cell receptor beta chain was observed in a study of neoadjuvant anti-PD-1 for oral cavity cancer. Study in general: Around day 43, patients without progression received a fourth nivolumab dose before surgery. Study-level findings and limits: Treg/Th17 ratio rose with pretreatment blood and fell with post-treatment tumor TCRbeta clonality.

The germline V gene has CDR1 MGHRA and CDR2 YSYEKL. The CDR3 has 12 residues. Trimming pared 6 bases from V and 10 bases from J, leaving 13 bases between. Regarding time point: after neoadjuvant nivolumab, at surgical resection. Patients were newly diagnosed with stage II-IVA oral cavity squamous cell carcinoma without prior systemic or radiation treatment. A remark on this clone: The antigen is unknown.

The repertoire was sequenced with immunoSEQ multiplex PCR; TCRdb's copy has only in-frame clones and lacks some. The sample shows approximately 15,000 clones, roughly 74% of them seen only once. The origin of this receptor is a person aged 35-79 years with oral cavity squamous cell carcinoma. The sequenced sample was PBMCs, obtained after nivolumab (anti-PD-1) treatment. V and J are TRBV4-1 and TRBJ2-1; either TRBD1 or TRBD2 may fit D (5 bases each). The CDR3 here is CASSVLWGEQFF. CDR3 sequence (DNA): TGCGCCAGCAGTGTTTTATGGGGGGAGCAGTTCTTC.